This entry describes one T cell receptor (beta chain). The antigen is unknown. A junction end diverges from the germline sequence, so it may reflect a read error. Per the germline V gene, CDR1 is SGHVS and CDR2 is FNYEAQ. The CDR3 sequence is 15 residues long. The study based diagnoses on clinical symptoms, serum thyroxine and TRAb, thyroid ultrasound and orbital computed tomography. RNA transcripts provided the source from which TCR beta CDR3 regions were amplified. Primed by the HTBI set, a first-round RT-PCR was run on the TCR CDR3. A single record per CDR3 protein comes from TCRdb applying MiXCR to the multiplex PCR reads. Here the sample spans 85,000 to 110,000 distinct CDR3 sequences, 47% being singletons. The sample comes from a study of T cells in Graves' hyperthyroidism and ophthalmopathy. Study context: Peripheral blood specimens were obtained at initial diagnosis, prior to any treatment. Study-level points and caveats: Model-based prediction identified ophthalmopathy a median roughly 5.9 months prior to its onset.

Specimen: blood. This TCR was recovered from a man in his forties with Graves' hyperthyroidism. The rearrangement links TRBV7-6 to TRBJ2-2; tentatively, D is TRBD2 (6 bases). The CDR3 is CASSFVQEGTGELVF. The CDR3 DNA reads TGTGCCAGCAGCTTTGTCCAGGAGGGCACCGGTGAGCTGGTTTTT.